One and the same sample provided the 10 T cell receptor beta chains below, sequenced in a study of cytomegalovirus exposure and HLA in healthy donors. Assay used: immunoSEQ multiplex PCR; TCRdb lists only in-frame clones, some missing. The sample includes 200,000 or so clones, around 78% of them seen just once. The sequenced material came from PBMCs. These receptors were taken from a woman aged 18-35 years in good health and CMV-seronegative.

The gene calls are TRBV29-1 and TRBJ2-1; weak D call: TRBD1 (6 bases). Germline CDR1 and CDR2: SQVTM and ANQGSEA. V gave up 6 bases and J gave up 4 bases, with 13 bases separating them. The CDR3 contains 13 residues. The CDR3 loop is CSVSGTRYNEQFF. CDR3 bases: TGCAGCGTATCCGGGACACGTTACAATGAGCAGTTCTTC.

This clone occurred a few times. The chain uses TRBV18 and TRBJ2-3; maybe TRBD1 (6 bases). There are 16 residues in the CDR3. Trimming shortened V by 3 bases and J by 3 bases, and 16 bases separated the two germline ends. Germline assignment: CDR1 KGHSH and CDR2 LQKENI. CDR3 coding DNA: TGTGCCAGCTCACCCCTTTACAGGGAGTCGACAGATACGCAGTATTTT. Translated, it gives CASSPLYRESTDTQYF.

The genes are TRBV2 and TRBJ2-5; D possibly corresponds to TRBD1 (5 bases). The CDR3 spans 12 residues. Deletions cut 7 bases from V and 4 bases from J, with 10 bases between. Germline CDR1 is SNHLY and CDR2 is FYNNEI. The DNA for the CDR3 is TGTGCCAGCAAACAGGACACAGAGACCCAGTACTTC. It yields the protein CASKQDTETQYF.

The V call is TRBV9, the J call TRBJ1-4; no clear D gene. V was shortened by 3 bases and J by 0 bases, with 21 bases between the two germline ends. The germline gives CDR1 SGDLS, CDR2 YYNGEE. The CDR3 sequence is 19 residues long. The CDR3 DNA reads TGTGCCAGCAGCGCCCCCAGAGCACGAGCGGGAGCAACTAATGAAAAACTGTTTTTT. It codes for CASSAPRARAGATNEKLFF. Full variable domain (remainder filled in from reference TRBV9 and TRBJ1-4): DSGVTQTPKHLITATGQRVTLRCSPRSGDLSVYWYQQSLDQGLQFLIQYYNGEERAKGNILERFSAQQFPDLHSELNLSSLELGDSALYFCASSAPRARAGATNEKLFFGSGTQLSVL.

The J gene is TRBJ1-1, the V gene TRBV9; a possible D gene is TRBD1 (5 bases). CDR3 length: 14 residues. Germline V gives CDR1 SGDLS, CDR2 YYNGEE. The germline V and J ends were trimmed by 2 bases and 1 base, with 9 bases remaining between them. In DNA form, the CDR3 reads TGTGCCAGCAGCGTGACAGCTACGAACACTGAAGCTTTCTTT. Amino acids: CASSVTATNTEAFF.

In regard to this clone: Mismatch with germline at one junction end may stem from a read error. The gene calls are TRBV2 and TRBJ2-7, with D tentatively TRBD2 (5 bases). The CDR3 is 16 residues long. Germline assignment: CDR1 SNHLY and CDR2 FYNNEI. The CDR3 DNA is TGTGCCAGCAGCGAAGCGCCGGACTCATGGGCCTACGAGCAGTACTTC. Amino acid sequence: CASSEAPDSWAYEQYF.

The chain carries TRBV19 and TRBJ2-2; D possibly corresponds to TRBD1 (6 bases). The germline V gene encodes CDR1 LNHDA and CDR2 SQIVND (reference sequence). With 5 bases removed from V and 0 bases from J, the gap between germline ends came to 16 bases. The CDR3 runs to 17 residues. CDR3 amino acids: CASSVTGIRANTGELFF. For the CDR3, the DNA is TGTGCCAGTAGTGTTACAGGGATCAGGGCGAACACCGGGGAGCTGTTTTTT.

The chain links TRBV4-1 to TRBJ2-7; the D gene could be TRBD1 or TRBD2 (5 bases each). Germline V gene lookup returns CDR1 MGHRA and CDR2 YSYEKL. This CDR3 is 15 amino acids long. V was pared by 0 bases and J by 5 bases, with 14 bases between. The CDR3 spells CASSQEGDLRHEQYF. The DNA of the CDR3 is TGCGCCAGCAGCCAAGAGGGGGATCTTCGACACGAGCAGTACTTC.

The chain is built from TRBV27 and TRBJ1-1; possibly TRBD1 for D (5 bases). CDR3 length: 16 amino acids. Germline-derived CDR1 and CDR2 are MNHEY and SMNVEV (reference sequence). V was shortened by 1 base and J by 1 base, with 13 bases between the two germline ends. DNA of the CDR3: TGTGCCAGCAGTTTATATGAGGGGATAGGGAACACTGAAGCTTTCTTT. Amino acid sequence: CASSLYEGIGNTEAFF.

This clone turned up a few times. The chain uses TRBV11-1 and TRBJ1-1; 7 bases match TRBD1. The trim removed 5 bases at V and 7 bases at J, leaving 7 bases unmatched. The CDR3 is made up of 13 amino acids. Germline-derived CDR1 and CDR2 are SGHAT and FQDESV (reference sequence). CDR3 coding DNA: TGTGCCAGCAGCCCTCCGTCAGGGGGTGAAGCTTTCTTT. Translation gives CASSPPSGGEAFF.